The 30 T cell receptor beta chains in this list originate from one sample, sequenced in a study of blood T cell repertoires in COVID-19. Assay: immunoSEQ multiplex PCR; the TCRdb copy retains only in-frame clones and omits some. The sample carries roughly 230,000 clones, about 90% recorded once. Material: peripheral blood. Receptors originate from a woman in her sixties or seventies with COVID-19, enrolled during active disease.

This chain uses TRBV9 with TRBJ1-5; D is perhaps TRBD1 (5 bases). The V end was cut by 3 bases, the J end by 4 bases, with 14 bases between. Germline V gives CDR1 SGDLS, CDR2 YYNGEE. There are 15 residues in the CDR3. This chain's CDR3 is CASSEWGGENQPQHF. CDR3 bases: TGTGCCAGCAGCGAGTGGGGCGGGGAAAATCAGCCCCAGCATTTT.

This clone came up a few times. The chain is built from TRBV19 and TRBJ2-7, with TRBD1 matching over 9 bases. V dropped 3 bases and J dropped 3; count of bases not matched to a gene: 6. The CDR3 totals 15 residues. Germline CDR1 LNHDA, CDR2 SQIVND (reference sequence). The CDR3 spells CASSIPGQGVYEQYF. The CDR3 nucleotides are TGTGCCAGTAGTATCCCGGGACAGGGTGTCTACGAGCAGTACTTC.

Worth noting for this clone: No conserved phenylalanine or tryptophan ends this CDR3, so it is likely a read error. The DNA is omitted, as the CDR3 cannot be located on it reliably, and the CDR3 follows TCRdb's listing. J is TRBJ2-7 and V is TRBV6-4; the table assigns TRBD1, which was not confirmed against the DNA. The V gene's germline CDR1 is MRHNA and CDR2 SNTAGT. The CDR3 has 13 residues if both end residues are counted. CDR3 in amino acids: CASTVTSLGLRLG.

CDR3 bases: TGTGCCAGCAGGGCTAGCGGGGGGGCAAACTCCTACGAGCAGTACTTC. Protein: CASRASGGANSYEQYF. The rearrangement joins TRBV27 to TRBJ2-7; 12 bases line up with TRBD2. Germline-derived CDR1 and CDR2 are MNHEY and SMNVEV (reference sequence). With 6 bases clipped from V and 0 bases from J, the junction kept 6 bases outside the gene matches. The CDR3 is 16 residues long.

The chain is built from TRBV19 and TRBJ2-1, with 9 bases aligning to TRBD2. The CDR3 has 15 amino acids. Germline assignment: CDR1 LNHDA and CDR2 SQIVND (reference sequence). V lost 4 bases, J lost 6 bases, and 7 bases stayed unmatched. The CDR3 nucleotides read TGTGCCAGTAGTACGCGGGGGGGCCCAGGCAATGAGCAGTTCTTC. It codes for CASSTRGGPGNEQFF.

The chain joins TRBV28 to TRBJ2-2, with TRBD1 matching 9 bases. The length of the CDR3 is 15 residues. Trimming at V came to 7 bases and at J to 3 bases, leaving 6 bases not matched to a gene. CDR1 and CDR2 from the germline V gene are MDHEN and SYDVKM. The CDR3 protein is CASIDRGTHTGELFF. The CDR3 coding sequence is TGTGCCAGCATTGACAGGGGGACGCACACCGGGGAGCTGTTTTTT.

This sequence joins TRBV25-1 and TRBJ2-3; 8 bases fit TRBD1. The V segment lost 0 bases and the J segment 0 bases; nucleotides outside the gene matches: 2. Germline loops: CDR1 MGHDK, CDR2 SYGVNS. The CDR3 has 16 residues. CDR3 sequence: CASSEYRGLSTDTQYF. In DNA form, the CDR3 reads TGTGCCAGCAGTGAATACAGGGGGCTGAGCACAGATACGCAGTATTTT.

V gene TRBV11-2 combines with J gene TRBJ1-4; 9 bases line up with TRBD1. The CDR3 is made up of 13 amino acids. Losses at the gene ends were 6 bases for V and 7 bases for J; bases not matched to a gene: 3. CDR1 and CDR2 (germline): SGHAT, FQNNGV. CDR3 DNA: TGTGCCAGCAGACAGGGGGCGATTGAAAAACTGTTTTTT. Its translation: CASRQGAIEKLFF.

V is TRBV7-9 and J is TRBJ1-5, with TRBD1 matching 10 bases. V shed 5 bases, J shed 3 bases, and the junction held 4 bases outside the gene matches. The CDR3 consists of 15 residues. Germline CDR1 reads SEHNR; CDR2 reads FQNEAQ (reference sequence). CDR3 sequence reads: CASSPGTGVNQPQHF. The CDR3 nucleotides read TGTGCCAGCAGCCCCGGGACAGGGGTCAATCAGCCCCAGCATTTT.

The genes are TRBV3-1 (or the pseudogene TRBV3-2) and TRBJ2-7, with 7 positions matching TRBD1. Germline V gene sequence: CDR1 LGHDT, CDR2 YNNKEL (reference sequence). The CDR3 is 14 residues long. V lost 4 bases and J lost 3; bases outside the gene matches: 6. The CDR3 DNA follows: TGTGCCAGCAGCCGCCGGGACAGAAACTACGAGCAGTACTTC. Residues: CASSRRDRNYEQYF.

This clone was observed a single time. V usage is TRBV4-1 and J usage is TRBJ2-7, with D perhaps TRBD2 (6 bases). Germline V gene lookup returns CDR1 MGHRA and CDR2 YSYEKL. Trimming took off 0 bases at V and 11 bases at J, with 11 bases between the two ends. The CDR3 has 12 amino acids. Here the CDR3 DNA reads TGCGCCAGCAGCCAAGATCTGGGGGGAAAGTACTTC. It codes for CASSQDLGGKYF.

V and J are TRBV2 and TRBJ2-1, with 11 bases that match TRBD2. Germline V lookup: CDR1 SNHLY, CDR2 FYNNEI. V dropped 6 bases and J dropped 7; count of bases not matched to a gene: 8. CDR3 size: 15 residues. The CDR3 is CASRLLAGGRNEQFF. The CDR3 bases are TGTGCCAGCAGGCTTCTAGCGGGGGGTAGGAATGAGCAGTTCTTC. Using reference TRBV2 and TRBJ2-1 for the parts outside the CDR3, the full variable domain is EPEVTQTPSHQVTQMGQEVILRCVPISNHLYFYWYRQILGQKVEFLVSFYNNEISEKSEIFDDQFSVERPDGSNFTLKIRSTKLEDSAMYFCASRLLAGGRNEQFFGPGTRLTVL.

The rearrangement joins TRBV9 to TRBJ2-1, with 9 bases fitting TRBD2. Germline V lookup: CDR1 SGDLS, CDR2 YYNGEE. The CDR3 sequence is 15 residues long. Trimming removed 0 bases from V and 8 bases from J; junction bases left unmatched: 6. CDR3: CASSVAGTSWDEQFF. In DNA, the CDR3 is TGTGCCAGCAGCGTAGCTGGGACTAGCTGGGATGAGCAGTTCTTC.

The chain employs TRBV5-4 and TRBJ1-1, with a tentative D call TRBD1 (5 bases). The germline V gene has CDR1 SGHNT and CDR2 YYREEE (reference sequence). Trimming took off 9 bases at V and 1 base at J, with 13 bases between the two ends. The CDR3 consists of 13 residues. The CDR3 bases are TGTGCCACCCGGGGGGAGGCGAACACTGAAGCTTTCTTT. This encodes CATRGEANTEAFF.

CDR3 in DNA: TGTGCCAGTAGAGGAAAGGGACAGGGGACCTATGGCTACACCTTC. Residues: CASRGKGQGTYGYTF. The chain employs TRBV19 and TRBJ1-2, with 10 bases fitting TRBD1. V was clipped by 6 bases and J by 4 bases; unmatched bases: 8. This CDR3 contains 15 residues. From germline, CDR1 is LNHDA and CDR2 SQIVND (reference sequence). The variable domain in full, completed from reference TRBV19 and TRBJ1-2, reads DGGITQSPKYLFRKEGQNVTLSCEQNLNHDAMYWYRQDPGQGLRLIYYSQIVNDFQKGDIAEGYSVSREKKESFPLTVTSAQKNPTAFYLCASRGKGQGTYGYTFGSGTRLTVV.

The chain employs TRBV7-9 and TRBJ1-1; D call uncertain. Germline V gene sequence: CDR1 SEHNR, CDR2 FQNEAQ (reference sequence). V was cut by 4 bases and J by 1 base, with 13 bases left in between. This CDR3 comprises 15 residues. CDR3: CASSSPGDQNTEAFF. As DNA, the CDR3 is TGTGCCAGCAGCTCGCCCGGGGATCAGAACACTGAAGCTTTCTTT. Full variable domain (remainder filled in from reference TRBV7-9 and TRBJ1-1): DTGVSQNPRHKITKRGQNVTFRCDPISEHNRLYWYRQTLGQGPEFLTYFQNEAQLEKSRLLSDRFSAERPKGSFSTLEIQRTEQGDSAMYLCASSSPGDQNTEAFFGQGTRLTVV.

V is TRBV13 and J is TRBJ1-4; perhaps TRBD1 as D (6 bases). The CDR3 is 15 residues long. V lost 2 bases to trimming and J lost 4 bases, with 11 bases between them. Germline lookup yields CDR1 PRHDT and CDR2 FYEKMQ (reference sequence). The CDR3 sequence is CASSLTGTLNEKLFF. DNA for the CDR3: TGTGCCAGCAGCTTAACCGGGACACTTAATGAAAAACTGTTTTTT.

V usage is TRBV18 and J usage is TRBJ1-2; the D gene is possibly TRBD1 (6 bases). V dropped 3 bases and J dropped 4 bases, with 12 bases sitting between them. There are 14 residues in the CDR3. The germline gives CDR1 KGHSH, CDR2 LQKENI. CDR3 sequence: CASSPSRDIYGYTF. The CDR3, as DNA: TGTGCCAGCTCACCTTCCCGGGACATCTATGGCTACACCTTC.

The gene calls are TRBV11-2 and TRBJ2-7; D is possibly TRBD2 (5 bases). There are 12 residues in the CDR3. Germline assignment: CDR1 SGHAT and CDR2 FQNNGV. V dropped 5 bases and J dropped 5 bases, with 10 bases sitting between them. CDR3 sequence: CASSPGVDEQYF. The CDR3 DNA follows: TGTGCCAGCAGCCCCGGGGTGGACGAGCAGTACTTC. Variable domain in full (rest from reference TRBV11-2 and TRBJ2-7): EAGVAQSPRYKIIEKRQSVAFWCNPISGHATLYWYQQILGQGPKLLIQFQNNGVVDDSQLPKDRFSAERLKGVDSTLKIQPAKLEDSAVYLCASSPGVDEQYFGPGTRLTVT.

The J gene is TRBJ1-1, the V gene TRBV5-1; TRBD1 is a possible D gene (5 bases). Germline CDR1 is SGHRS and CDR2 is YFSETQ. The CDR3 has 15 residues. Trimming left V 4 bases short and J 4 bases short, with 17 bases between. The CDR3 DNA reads TGCGCCAGCAGCCGAACCCGCGGGGGGACCACTGAAGCTTTCTTT. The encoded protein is CASSRTRGGTTEAFF.

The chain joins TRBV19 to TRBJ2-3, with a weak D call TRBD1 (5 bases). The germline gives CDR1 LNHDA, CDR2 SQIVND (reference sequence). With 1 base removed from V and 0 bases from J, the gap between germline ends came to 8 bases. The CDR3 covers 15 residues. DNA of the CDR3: TGTGCCAGTAGTATAGCAGGGCTAAGCACAGATACGCAGTATTTT. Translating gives CASSIAGLSTDTQYF.

The CDR3 bases are TGCGCCAGCAGCCAACTACAGGGGGGCAATCAGCCCCAGCATTTT. Amino acid sequence: CASSQLQGGNQPQHF. The V gene is TRBV4-1, the J gene TRBJ1-5, with 8 bases matching TRBD1. Losses at the gene ends were 2 bases for V and 2 bases for J; bases not matched to a gene: 2. Germline V gene data show CDR1 as MGHRA and CDR2 as YSYEKL. This CDR3 contains 15 residues.

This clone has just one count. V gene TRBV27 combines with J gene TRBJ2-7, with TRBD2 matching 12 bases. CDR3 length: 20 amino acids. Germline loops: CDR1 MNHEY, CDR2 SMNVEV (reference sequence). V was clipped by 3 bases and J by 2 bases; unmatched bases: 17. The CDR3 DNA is TGTGCCAGCAGTTTCCGACTAGCGGGGGCGCGGACCGGTGCTCCCTACGAGCAGTACTTC. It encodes CASSFRLAGARTGAPYEQYF.

The DNA for the CDR3 is TGTGCCAGCAGGAAGACTAGCGGGGGATTCACCGGGGAGCTGTTTTTT. This encodes CASRKTSGGFTGELFF. The V gene is TRBV11-2, the J gene TRBJ2-2; 12 nucleotides align to TRBD2. Germline V lookup: CDR1 SGHAT, CDR2 FQNNGV. The V and J ends lost 6 bases and 4 bases, in that order; junction bases with no gene match: 6. CDR3 length: 16 amino acids.

CDR3 in amino acids: CASSLSLYTEAFF. Here the CDR3 DNA reads TGTGCCAGCAGCCTAAGTCTGTACACTGAAGCTTTCTTT. This chain connects TRBV5-6 to TRBJ1-1; D remains ambiguous. Looked up from germline, CDR1 is SGHDT and CDR2 is YYEEEE. Deletions cut 4 bases from V and 3 bases from J, with 10 bases between. This CDR3 spans 13 amino acids.

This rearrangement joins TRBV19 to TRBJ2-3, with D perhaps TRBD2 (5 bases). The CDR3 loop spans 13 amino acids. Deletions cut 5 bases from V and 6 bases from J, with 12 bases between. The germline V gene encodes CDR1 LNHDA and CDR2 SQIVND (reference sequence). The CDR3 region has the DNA TGTGCCAGTAGTGCGGCTAGCTTGGATACGCAGTATTTT. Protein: CASSAASLDTQYF.

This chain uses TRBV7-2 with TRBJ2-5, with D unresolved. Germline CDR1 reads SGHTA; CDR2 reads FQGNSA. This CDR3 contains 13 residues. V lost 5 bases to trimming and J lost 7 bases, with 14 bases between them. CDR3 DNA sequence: TGTGCCAGCAGCCCGACATCTGAAGCGACCCAGTACTTC. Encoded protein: CASSPTSEATQYF.

CDR3 region: CASTPDRGEQYF. In DNA, the CDR3 is TGTGCCAGCACCCCAGACAGGGGCGAGCAGTACTTC. This rearrangement joins TRBV2 to TRBJ2-7, with 8 bases aligning to TRBD1. Germline V gene data show CDR1 as SNHLY and CDR2 as FYNNEI. The V and J ends lost 7 bases and 6 bases, in that order; junction bases with no gene match: 5. The CDR3 extends over 12 amino acids.

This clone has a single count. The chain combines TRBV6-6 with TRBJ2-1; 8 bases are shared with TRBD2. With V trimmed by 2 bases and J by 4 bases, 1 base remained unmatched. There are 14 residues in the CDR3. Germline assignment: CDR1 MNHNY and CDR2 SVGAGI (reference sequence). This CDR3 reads CASSYRGGYNEQFF. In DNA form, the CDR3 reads TGTGCCAGCAGTTACCGGGGGGGGTACAATGAGCAGTTCTTC.

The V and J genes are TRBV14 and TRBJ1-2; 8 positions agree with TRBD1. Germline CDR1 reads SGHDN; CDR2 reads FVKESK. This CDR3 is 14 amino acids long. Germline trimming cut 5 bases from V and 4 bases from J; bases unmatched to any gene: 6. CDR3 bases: TGTGCCAGCAGCAAAGGGGGACAGGCCTATGGCTACACCTTC. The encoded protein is CASSKGGQAYGYTF. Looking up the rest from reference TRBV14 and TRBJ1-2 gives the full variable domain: EAGVTQFPSHSVIEKGQTVTLRCDPISGHDNLYWYRRVMGKEIKFLLHFVKESKQDESGMPNNRFLAERTGGTYSTLKVQPAELEDSGVYFCASSKGGQAYGYTFGSGTRLTVV.